Included here is one TCR beta chain sequence, with context. Its antigen is unidentified. Generated by immunoSEQ multiplex PCR, the TCRdb table keeps only in-frame clones and is missing some. The table includes about 43,000 clones, about 70% detected once. This record comes from a study of radiotherapy plus CTLA-4 blockade in lung cancer. About the research overall: Objective responses arose in approximately 19% of patients, and under 40% experienced disease control.

Findings and limits, study-wide: Tumor-derived TCR clones expanded in blood after radiotherapy plus ipilimumab.

Enrolled patients, whose metastatic non-small-cell lung cancer was chemo-refractory, received focal radiation plus CTLA-4 blockade with ipilimumab. This CDR3 spans 13 amino acids. V was clipped by 4 bases and J by 8 bases, with 14 bases between them. Germline V lookup: CDR1 MGHDK, CDR2 SYGVNS. The chain is built from TRBV25-1 and TRBJ1-1; D is perhaps TRBD1 (5 bases). The TCR originated in a human donor with non-small cell lung cancer who had a partial response to radiotherapy plus ipilimumab. This material consisted of peripheral blood, taken from a patient treated with radiotherapy plus ipilimumab. CDR3 nucleotides: TGTGCCAGCAGTGCGGCAGGGCAGGCAGAAGCTTTCTTT. Protein: CASSAAGQAEAFF.